The 27 T cell receptor beta chains listed next were all sequenced from one sample in a study of monozygotic twins with inflammatory bowel disease. TCRdb reprocessed the 5' RACE reads; each CDR3 protein has one entry and no DNA is given. This table holds around 380,000 distinct CDR3 sequences. Material: blood. The receptors were sampled from a human donor with ulcerative colitis or Crohn's disease, or a healthy co-twin of an affected twin (not recorded which).

The rearrangement uses TRBV29-1 and TRBJ2-7; TCRdb picks TRBD1, but there is no DNA to check that call. CDR1 is SQVTM and CDR2 is ANQGSEA in the germline V gene. This CDR3 spans 13 amino acids. CDR3 protein: CSASQGTGREQYF.

V is TRBV28 and J is TRBJ1-2. Looked up from germline, CDR1 is MDHEN and CDR2 is SYDVKM. The CDR3 runs 16 residues. The CDR3 sequence is CASSLIITKANYGYTF.

The chain links TRBV29-1 to TRBJ1-2; TCRdb indicates TRBD1, and absent DNA this call remains unverified. Germline V gives CDR1 SQVTM, CDR2 ANQGSEA. This CDR3 contains 12 residues. CDR3 region: CSVKRGPGGYTF.

The chain couples TRBV5-1 to TRBJ1-2. CDR1 is SGHRS and CDR2 is YFSETQ in the germline V gene. CDR3 length equals 11 residues. CDR3 protein: CASSFSGGYTF. The full variable domain, its missing parts supplied by reference TRBV5-1 and TRBJ1-2, is KAGVTQTPRYLIKTRGQQVTLSCSPISGHRSVSWYQQTPGQGLQFLFEYFSETQRNKGNFPGRFSGRQFSNSRSEMNVSTLELGDSALYLCASSFSGGYTFGSGTRLTVV.

This chain joins TRBV20-1 and TRBJ2-4; lacking DNA, the TRBD2 call made by TCRdb goes unchecked. The CDR3 sequence is 15 residues long. CDR1 and CDR2 from the germline V gene are DFQATT and SNEGSKA (reference sequence). The CDR3 sequence: CSASLGGGAGDIQYF.

The genes are TRBV6-5 and TRBJ1-1. Germline V gene sequence: CDR1 MNHEY, CDR2 SVGAGI. The CDR3 spans 15 residues. The CDR3 sequence: CASSYSMYVGTEAFF.

This chain connects TRBV20-1 to TRBJ2-5. From germline, CDR1 is DFQATT and CDR2 SNEGSKA (reference sequence). The CDR3 loop spans 13 amino acids. The CDR3 protein is CSATGGDQETQYF.

This chain uses TRBV9 with TRBJ2-2; TCRdb picks TRBD1, but there is no DNA to check that call. The CDR3 spans 16 residues. The germline gives CDR1 SGDLS, CDR2 YYNGEE. CDR3 residues: CASSPPGGANTGELFF.

The J gene is TRBJ2-7, the V gene TRBV5-4; no DNA is available, so the TRBD2 call from TCRdb remains unchecked. CDR1 and CDR2 (germline): SGHNT, YYREEE (reference sequence). The CDR3 totals 14 residues. CDR3 region: CASSLENPSGRKYF.

The rearrangement links TRBV10-3 to TRBJ2-3; the D gene TCRdb calls, TRBD2, cannot be checked with no DNA. In germline, CDR1 is ENHRY, CDR2 SYGVKD. The CDR3 consists of 16 residues. The CDR3: CAISRSSGTSTDTQYF.

The CDR3 is CASSRLDSPYEQYF. The chain carries TRBV5-1 and TRBJ2-7. CDR3 size: 14 residues. In germline, CDR1 is SGHRS, CDR2 YFSETQ. Looking up the rest from reference TRBV5-1 and TRBJ2-7 gives the full variable domain: KAGVTQTPRYLIKTRGQQVTLSCSPISGHRSVSWYQQTPGQGLQFLFEYFSETQRNKGNFPGRFSGRQFSNSRSEMNVSTLELGDSALYLCASSRLDSPYEQYFGPGTRLTVT.

The chain links TRBV5-4 to TRBJ2-3. Germline V gene lookup returns CDR1 SGHNT and CDR2 YYREEE (reference sequence). The length of the CDR3 is 16 residues. The CDR3 sequence is CASSFYGPFGTDTQYF. Together with reference TRBV5-4 and TRBJ2-3, the CDR3 gives the full variable domain: ETGVTQSPTHLIKTRGQQVTLRCSSQSGHNTVSWYQQALGQGPQFIFQYYREEENGRGNFPPRFSGLQFPNYSSELNVNALELDDSALYLCASSFYGPFGTDTQYFGPGTRLTVL.

The chain links TRBV5-1 to TRBJ1-1. From germline, CDR1 is SGHRS and CDR2 YFSETQ. The CDR3 has 13 residues. The chain's CDR3 is CASSTNVNTEAFF. The full variable domain, in which reference TRBV5-1 and TRBJ1-1 provide the parts outside the CDR3, is KAGVTQTPRYLIKTRGQQVTLSCSPISGHRSVSWYQQTPGQGLQFLFEYFSETQRNKGNFPGRFSGRQFSNSRSEMNVSTLELGDSALYLCASSTNVNTEAFFGQGTRLTVV.

The CDR3 sequence is CASSLGRDGSPLHF. The gene calls are TRBV7-9 and TRBJ1-6. Germline lookup yields CDR1 SEHNR and CDR2 FQNEAQ (reference sequence). The CDR3 length is 14 residues.

The chain carries TRBV4-1 and TRBJ2-2; TCRdb gives TRBD1 as the D gene, but with no DNA this cannot be confirmed. The CDR3 consists of 14 residues. The germline gives CDR1 MGHRA, CDR2 YSYEKL. Here the CDR3 reads CASSHPTGTGELFF.

The chain combines TRBV20-1 with TRBJ2-3; absent DNA, TCRdb's TRBD2 call cannot be checked. In germline, CDR1 is DFQATT, CDR2 SNEGSKA (reference sequence). The length of the CDR3 is 14 residues. The CDR3 sequence is CSARPAGGTDTQYF.

The chain employs TRBV21-1 and TRBJ2-7. TRBV21-1 is labeled a pseudogene. The CDR3 is made up of 18 amino acids. The CDR3 sequence is CASSKGAVARVNLYEQYF.

The gene calls are TRBV5-5 and TRBJ1-1; TCRdb's D gene call, TRBD1, goes unchecked for lack of DNA. The CDR3 runs to 13 residues. Germline V gene data show CDR1 as SGHKS and CDR2 as YYEKEE (reference sequence). CDR3 loop: CASSLMGGTEAFF.

V gene TRBV5-1 combines with J gene TRBJ2-7; TCRdb's D call, TRBD1, is unchecked because there is no DNA. CDR3 size: 15 residues. Looked up from germline, CDR1 is SGHRS and CDR2 is YFSETQ. CDR3 sequence: CASSFGTGQSYEQYF.

CDR3 in amino acids: CSGRVTKNIQYF. This rearrangement joins TRBV29-1 to TRBJ2-4. CDR3 length: 12 amino acids. CDR1 is SQVTM, CDR2 ANQGSEA, per germline.

The chain couples TRBV20-1 to TRBJ1-6; the D gene TCRdb calls, TRBD1, cannot be checked with no DNA. Germline V gene data show CDR1 as DFQATT and CDR2 as SNEGSKA (reference sequence). CDR3 length: 15 amino acids. The CDR3 sequence: CSARTGGGYNSPLHF.

The J gene is TRBJ2-3, the V gene TRBV20-1. The CDR3 covers 15 residues. Germline V gene lookup returns CDR1 DFQATT and CDR2 SNEGSKA (reference sequence). The CDR3 loop is CSARFPSGSTDTQYF.

The chain is built from TRBV11-2 and TRBJ2-1. Germline loops: CDR1 SGHAT, CDR2 FQNNGV. CDR3 length: 13 residues. The chain's CDR3 is CASSSDPNNEQFF. Full variable domain (remainder filled in from reference TRBV11-2 and TRBJ2-1): EAGVAQSPRYKIIEKRQSVAFWCNPISGHATLYWYQQILGQGPKLLIQFQNNGVVDDSQLPKDRFSAERLKGVDSTLKIQPAKLEDSAVYLCASSSDPNNEQFFGPGTRLTVL.

The genes are TRBV12-3 or TRBV12-4 and TRBJ2-3; TCRdb gives TRBD1 as the D gene, but with no DNA this cannot be confirmed. The CDR3 totals 15 residues. The CDR3: CASSCRDICADTQYF.

The V gene is TRBV28, the J gene TRBJ1-1; TCRdb outputs TRBD1, but without DNA this stays unchecked. The length of the CDR3 is 14 residues. Germline assignment: CDR1 MDHEN and CDR2 SYDVKM. CDR3 sequence reads: CASSPAGTNTEAFF.

V gene TRBV5-5 combines with J gene TRBJ2-7; without DNA, the TCRdb call of TRBD2 cannot be checked. Germline CDR1 is SGHKS and CDR2 is YYEKEE (reference sequence). The CDR3 is made up of 15 amino acids. CDR3 amino acids: CASSLETSGYYEQYF.

The chain carries TRBV28 and TRBJ2-7; TCRdb lists TRBD2, though no DNA is available to test this call. The length of the CDR3 is 14 residues. The germline CDR1 and CDR2 sequences are MDHEN and SYDVKM. CDR3 amino acids: CASIRPGLQYEQYF. Based on the CDR3 plus reference TRBV28 and TRBJ2-7, the full variable domain is DVKVTQSSRYLVKRTGEKVFLECVQDMDHENMFWYRQDPGLGLRLIYFSYDVKMKEKGDIPEGYSVSREKKERFSLILESASTNQTSMYLCASIRPGLQYEQYFGPGTRLTVT.